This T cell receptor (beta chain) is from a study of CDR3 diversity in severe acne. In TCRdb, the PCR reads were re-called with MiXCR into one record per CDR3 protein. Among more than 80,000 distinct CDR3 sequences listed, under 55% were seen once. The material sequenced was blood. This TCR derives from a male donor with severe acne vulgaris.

The CDR3 DNA is TGTGCCAGCAGTGATACAGGGGGCGGCATTCAGTACTTC. Its protein is CASSDTGGGIQYF. This chain joins TRBV25-1 and TRBJ2-4; 9 bases agree with TRBD1. This CDR3 region has 13 residues. Trimming at V came to 3 bases and at J to 9 bases, leaving 3 bases not matched to a gene. The germline CDR1 and CDR2 sequences are MGHDK and SYGVNS.